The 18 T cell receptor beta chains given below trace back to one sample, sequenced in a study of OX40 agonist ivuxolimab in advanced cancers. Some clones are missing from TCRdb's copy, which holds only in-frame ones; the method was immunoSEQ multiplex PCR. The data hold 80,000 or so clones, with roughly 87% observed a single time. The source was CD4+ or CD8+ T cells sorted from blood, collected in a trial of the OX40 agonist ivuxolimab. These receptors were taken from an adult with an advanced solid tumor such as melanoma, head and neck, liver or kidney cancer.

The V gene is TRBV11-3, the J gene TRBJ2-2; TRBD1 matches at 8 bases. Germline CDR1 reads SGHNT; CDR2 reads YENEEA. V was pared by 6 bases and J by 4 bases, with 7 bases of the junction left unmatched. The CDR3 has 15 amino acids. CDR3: CASSPQGASTGELFF. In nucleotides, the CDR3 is TGTGCCAGCAGTCCCCAGGGGGCGAGCACCGGGGAGCTGTTTTTT.

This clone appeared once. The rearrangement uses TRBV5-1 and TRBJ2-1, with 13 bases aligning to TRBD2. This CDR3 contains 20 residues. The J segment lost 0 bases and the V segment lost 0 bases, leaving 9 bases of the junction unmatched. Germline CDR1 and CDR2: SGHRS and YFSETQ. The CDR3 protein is CASSLVGGLAGFSSYNEQFF. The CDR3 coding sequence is TGCGCCAGCAGCTTGGTGGGGGGACTAGCGGGATTTAGCTCCTACAATGAGCAGTTCTTC.

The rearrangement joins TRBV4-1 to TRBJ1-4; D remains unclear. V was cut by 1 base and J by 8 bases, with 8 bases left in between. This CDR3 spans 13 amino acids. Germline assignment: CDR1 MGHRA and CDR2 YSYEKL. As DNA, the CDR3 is TGCGCCAGCAGCCAAGCCGATCACGAAAAACTGTTTTTT. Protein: CASSQADHEKLFF.

CDR3 sequence (DNA): TGTGCCAGCAGCCCGAGGGAGGCCACTGAAGCTTTCTTT. Its translation is CASSPREATEAFF. The chain has TRBV7-9 and TRBJ1-1, with D unclear. Trimming removed 5 bases from V and 4 bases from J, with 11 bases in between. The CDR3 extends over 13 amino acids. Per germline, CDR1 SEHNR and CDR2 FQNEAQ (reference sequence).

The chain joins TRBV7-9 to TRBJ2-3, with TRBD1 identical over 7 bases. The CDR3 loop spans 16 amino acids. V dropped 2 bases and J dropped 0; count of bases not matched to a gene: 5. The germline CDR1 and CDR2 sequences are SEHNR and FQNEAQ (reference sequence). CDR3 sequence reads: CASSLLGTESTDTQYF. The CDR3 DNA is TGTGCCAGCAGCTTATTGGGGACAGAGAGCACAGATACGCAGTATTTT.

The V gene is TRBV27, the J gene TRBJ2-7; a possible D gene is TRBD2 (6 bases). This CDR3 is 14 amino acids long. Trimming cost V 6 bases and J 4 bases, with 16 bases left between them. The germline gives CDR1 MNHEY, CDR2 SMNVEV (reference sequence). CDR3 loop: CASSSRERLYEQYV. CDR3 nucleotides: TGTGCCAGCAGCTCACGGGAGAGGTTGTACGAGCAGTACGTC.

The CDR3 bases are TGCGCCAGCACCATCGGCAGGGCGGGCGTAAACATTCAGTACTTC. Protein: CASTIGRAGVNIQYF. The rearrangement uses TRBV10-1 and TRBJ2-4, with D perhaps assigned TRBD1 or TRBD2 (5 bases each). CDR1 is WNHNN, CDR2 SYGVQD, per germline (reference sequence). CDR3 length: 15 amino acids. Trimming pared 7 bases from V and 6 bases from J, leaving 19 bases between.

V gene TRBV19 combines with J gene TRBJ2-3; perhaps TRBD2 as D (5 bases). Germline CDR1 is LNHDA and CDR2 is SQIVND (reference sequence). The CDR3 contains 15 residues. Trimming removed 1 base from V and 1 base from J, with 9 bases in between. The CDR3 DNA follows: TGTGCCAGTAGTATAGTCGGTAGCGGCACAGATACGCAGTATTTT. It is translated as CASSIVGSGTDTQYF.

In DNA, the CDR3 is TGTGCCAGCAGACAAAGCTTTAGCTCCTACAATGAGCAGTTCTTC. It yields the protein CASRQSFSSYNEQFF. This rearrangement joins TRBV14 to TRBJ2-1; D unresolved. Germline assignment: CDR1 SGHDN and CDR2 FVKESK. The CDR3 loop spans 15 amino acids. Trimming removed 6 bases from V and 0 bases from J, with 12 bases in between. The variable domain in full, completed from reference TRBV14 and TRBJ2-1, reads EAGVTQFPSHSVIEKGQTVTLRCDPISGHDNLYWYRRVMGKEIKFLLHFVKESKQDESGMPNNRFLAERTGGTYSTLKVQPAELEDSGVYFCASRQSFSSYNEQFFGPGTRLTVL.

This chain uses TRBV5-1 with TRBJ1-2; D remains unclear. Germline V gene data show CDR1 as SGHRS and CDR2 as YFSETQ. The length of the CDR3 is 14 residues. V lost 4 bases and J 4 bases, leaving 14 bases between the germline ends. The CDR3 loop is CASSPGAEGYGYTF. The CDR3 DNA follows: TGCGCCAGCAGCCCCGGCGCGGAAGGCTATGGCTACACCTTC.

This chain's CDR3 is CASSPPGQSYGYTF. The CDR3 nucleotides are TGTGCCAGCAGCCCCCCGGGACAGAGCTATGGCTACACCTTC. The rearrangement links TRBV5-4 to TRBJ1-2; 7 positions match TRBD1. CDR3 size: 14 residues. V was pared by 4 bases and J by 4 bases, with 7 bases of the junction left unmatched. The germline V gene has CDR1 SGHNT and CDR2 YYREEE (reference sequence).

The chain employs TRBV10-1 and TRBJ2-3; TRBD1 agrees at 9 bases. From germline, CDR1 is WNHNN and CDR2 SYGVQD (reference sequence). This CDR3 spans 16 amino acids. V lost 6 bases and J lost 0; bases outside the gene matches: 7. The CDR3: CASSGQGRISTDTQYF. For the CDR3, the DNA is TGCGCCAGCAGCGGACAGGGGAGGATAAGCACAGATACGCAGTATTTT.

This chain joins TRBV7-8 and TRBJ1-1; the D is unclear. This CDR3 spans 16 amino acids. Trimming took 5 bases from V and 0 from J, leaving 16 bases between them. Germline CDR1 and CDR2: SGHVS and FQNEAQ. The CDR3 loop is CASSPGLRVMNTEAFF. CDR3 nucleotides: TGTGCCAGCAGCCCCGGCTTAAGGGTCATGAACACTGAAGCTTTCTTT.

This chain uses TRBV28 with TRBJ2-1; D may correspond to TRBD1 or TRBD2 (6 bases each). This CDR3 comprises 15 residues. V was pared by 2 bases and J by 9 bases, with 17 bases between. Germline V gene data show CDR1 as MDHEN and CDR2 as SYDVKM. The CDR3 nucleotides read TGTGCCAGCAGTTTAGAACACCCAGGGGAGGCTGAGCAGTTCTTC. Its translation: CASSLEHPGEAEQFF.

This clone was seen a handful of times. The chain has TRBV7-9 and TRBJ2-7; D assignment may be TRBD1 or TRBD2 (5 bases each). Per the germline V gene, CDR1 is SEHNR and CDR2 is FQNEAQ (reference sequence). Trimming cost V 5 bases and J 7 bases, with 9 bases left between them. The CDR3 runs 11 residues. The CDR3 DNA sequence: TGTGCCAGCAGCGAGGGGATGGAGCAGTACGTC. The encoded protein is CASSEGMEQYV.

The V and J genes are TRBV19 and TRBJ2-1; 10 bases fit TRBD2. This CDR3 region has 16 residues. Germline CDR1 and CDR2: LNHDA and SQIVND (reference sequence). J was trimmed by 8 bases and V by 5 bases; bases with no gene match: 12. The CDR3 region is CASSRSGRALVDEQFF. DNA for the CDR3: TGTGCCAGTAGTCGAAGCGGGAGGGCCCTAGTGGATGAGCAGTTCTTC.

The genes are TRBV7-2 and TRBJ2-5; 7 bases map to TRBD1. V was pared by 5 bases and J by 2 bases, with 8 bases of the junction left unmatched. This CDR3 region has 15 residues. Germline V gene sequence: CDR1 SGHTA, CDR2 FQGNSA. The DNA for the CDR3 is TGTGCCAGCAGCCGTGACGGCAGGGGGCAAGAGACCCAGTACTTC. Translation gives CASSRDGRGQETQYF. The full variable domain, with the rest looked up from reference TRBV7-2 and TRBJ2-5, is GAGVSQSPSNKVTEKGKDVELRCDPISGHTALYWYRQSLGQGLEFLIYFQGNSAPDKSGLPSDRFSAERTGGSVSTLTIQRTQQEDSAVYLCASSRDGRGQETQYFGPGTRLLVL.

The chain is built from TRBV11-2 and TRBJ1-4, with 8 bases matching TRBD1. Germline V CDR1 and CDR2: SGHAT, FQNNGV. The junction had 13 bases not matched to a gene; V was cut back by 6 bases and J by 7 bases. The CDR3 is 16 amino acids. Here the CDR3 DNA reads TGTGCCAGCAGTTTGGACAGGGCTGAGGGGGGTGAAAAACTGTTTTTT. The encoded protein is CASSLDRAEGGEKLFF.